The 14 T cell receptor beta chains presented below share a single source sample, sequenced in a study of CD8 T cells in ankylosing spondylitis. TCRdb analysed the 5' RACE reads with MiXCR anew, one entry per CDR3 protein. There are just over 150,000 distinct CDR3 sequences in the sample; 15% to 20% occur only once, and roughly 8% lies in the top ten. The sequenced sample consisted of blood, either unsorted or a sorted T cell fraction (not recorded which). The receptors derive from a male donor with ankylosing spondylitis or in good health (not recorded which).

This chain links TRBV24-1 with TRBJ1-1; 7 positions match TRBD1. This CDR3 is 19 amino acids long. CDR1 is KGHDR and CDR2 is SFDVKD in the germline V gene. J gave up 1 base and V 0 bases, and 13 bases lay outside the gene matches. The CDR3 reads CATSDLHFTGAWWNTEAFF. The CDR3 DNA sequence: TGTGCCACCAGTGATTTGCACTTCACAGGGGCCTGGTGGAACACTGAAGCTTTCTTT.

Ten or more counts support this clonotype. This chain uses TRBV6-5 with TRBJ2-4, with 10 bases lining up with TRBD2. The CDR3 covers 18 residues. Germline CDR1 is MNHEY and CDR2 is SVGAGI. V was pared by 2 bases and J by 1 base, with 8 bases of the junction left unmatched. The CDR3 protein is CASSYPSGSSRAKNIQYF. CDR3 sequence (DNA): TGTGCCAGCAGTTACCCTAGCGGGAGTTCCCGGGCCAAAAACATTCAGTACTTC.

This clonotype has a count of ten or more. The V call is TRBV12-3 or TRBV12-4, the J call TRBJ1-5; D unresolved. Trimming shortened V by 6 bases and J by 1 base, and 10 bases separated the two germline ends. CDR3 length: 14 amino acids. The CDR3 region is CASSGAGSNQPQHF. CDR3 in DNA: TGTGCCAGCAGCGGAGCGGGGAGCAATCAGCCCCAGCATTTT.

At least ten counts were recorded for this clonotype. The CDR3 is CASSLTRGEQYF. The CDR3 DNA is TGTGCCAGCAGTTTAACTAGGGGCGAGCAGTACTTC. The J gene is TRBJ2-7, the V gene TRBV6-6; D might be TRBD1 or TRBD2, each matching 5 bases. Germline V gives CDR1 MNHNY, CDR2 SVGAGI (reference sequence). This CDR3 contains 12 residues. Between the trimmed V and J ends, which lost 4 bases and 6 bases, there was a span of 10 bases.

This clonotype was seen ten or more times. The rearrangement uses TRBV20-1 and TRBJ2-3, with 11 nucleotides matching TRBD2. J gave up 1 base and V 1 base, and 1 base lay outside the gene matches. This CDR3 is built from 15 residues. Germline CDR1 is DFQATT and CDR2 is SNEGSKA (reference sequence). The CDR3 is CSARGGLAGTDTQYF. The CDR3 DNA reads as TGCAGTGCTAGAGGGGGACTAGCGGGCACAGATACGCAGTATTTT.

J is TRBJ2-7 and V is TRBV28; the D gene is possibly TRBD1 (5 bases). Germline values: CDR1 MDHEN, CDR2 SYDVKM. The V end lost 10 bases, the J end lost 2 bases, and 12 bases lay between the germline ends. The CDR3 length is 12 residues. The CDR3 DNA reads TGTGCCACTCAGGGCCTAGCCTACGAGCAGTACTTC. Its protein product is CATQGLAYEQYF. The full variable domain, in which reference TRBV28 and TRBJ2-7 provide the parts outside the CDR3, is DVKVTQSSRYLVKRTGEKVFLECVQDMDHENMFWYRQDPGLGLRLIYFSYDVKMKEKGDIPEGYSVSREKKERFSLILESASTNQTSMYLCATQGLAYEQYFGPGTRLTVT.

This clonotype was counted ten times or more. The CDR3 region is CASSLGGLSYGYTF. CDR3 nucleotide sequence: TGTGCCAGCAGCTTAGGGGGCTTGAGCTATGGCTACACCTTC. This chain links TRBV7-3 with TRBJ1-2; D might be TRBD1 (6 bases). Trimming shortened V by 2 bases and J by 4 bases, and 11 bases separated the two germline ends. CDR1 is SGHTA and CDR2 is FQGTGA in the germline V gene. The CDR3 length is 14 residues.

This clonotype was seen a few times. The J gene is TRBJ2-2, the V gene TRBV5-1; D gene uncertain. The CDR3 is 15 amino acids. CDR1 and CDR2 from the germline V gene are SGHRS and YFSETQ. The ends were cut back, 4 bases at V and 1 base at J, with 11 bases in the middle. CDR3 sequence reads: CASSADPMNTGELFF. The CDR3 nucleotides are TGCGCCAGCAGCGCGGACCCGATGAACACCGGGGAGCTGTTTTTT.

The chain uses TRBV4-1 and TRBJ1-1; 9 positions match TRBD1. Per the germline V gene, CDR1 is MGHRA and CDR2 is YSYEKL. The CDR3 totals 16 residues. J gave up 1 base and V 0 bases, and 3 bases lay outside the gene matches. CDR3 sequence: CASSQDPTGGNTEAFF. CDR3 in DNA: TGCGCCAGCAGCCAAGATCCGACAGGGGGGAACACTGAAGCTTTCTTT.

This clonotype was found many times. V gene TRBV3-1 combines with J gene TRBJ2-7; D could derive from TRBD1 or TRBD2 (5 bases each). The V and J ends lost 0 bases and 3 bases respectively, with 9 bases between them. CDR3 length: 14 amino acids. The germline V gene has CDR1 LGHDT and CDR2 YNNKEL (reference sequence). CDR3 nucleotide sequence: TGTGCCAGCAGCCAAGACTCTGGGGGCTACGAGCAGTACTTC. This codes for CASSQDSGGYEQYF.

This clonotype showed up just a few times. The chain joins TRBV12-3 or TRBV12-4 to TRBJ2-7; the D gene is possibly TRBD1 (6 bases). The ends were cut back, 5 bases at V and 3 bases at J, with 11 bases in the middle. CDR3 length: 13 residues. The CDR3 nucleotides read TGTGCCAGCAGTCCCGACAGGTTCTACGAGCAGTACTTC. Translation gives CASSPDRFYEQYF.

The chain has TRBV6-6 and TRBJ2-7, with D uncertain. This CDR3 has 13 amino acids. The V end lost 2 bases, the J end lost 3 bases, and 8 bases lay between the germline ends. Germline V lookup: CDR1 MNHNY, CDR2 SVGAGI (reference sequence). CDR3 protein: CASSYGWVYEQYF. The CDR3 DNA reads TGTGCCAGCAGTTACGGGTGGGTCTACGAGCAGTACTTC.

This clonotype was picked up many times. The chain has TRBV20-1 and TRBJ2-2, with D unclear. V shed 4 bases and J shed 5 bases, with 14 bases lying between them. In germline, CDR1 is DFQATT, CDR2 SNEGSKA (reference sequence). This CDR3 is 14 amino acids long. The CDR3 loop reads CSAKGSFQTGELFF. CDR3 DNA sequence: TGCAGTGCTAAGGGCAGCTTCCAGACCGGGGAGCTGTTTTTT.

This clonotype showed up just a few times. The chain uses TRBV18 and TRBJ2-7; TRBD2 might be the D (6 bases). The CDR3 is made up of 12 amino acids. CDR1 KGHSH and CDR2 LQKENI come from the germline V gene. The ends were cut back, 4 bases at V and 2 bases at J, with 6 bases in the middle. CDR3 bases: TGTGCCAGCTCACGACTAGCCTACGAGCAGTACTTC. Translation: CASSRLAYEQYF.